The present T cell receptor beta chain was sequenced within a study of CXCR3-negative and CXCR3-positive naive CD8 T cells. Libraries were UMI-labeled 5' RACE TRB cDNA. TCRdb re-called the 5' RACE reads and gives one entry per CDR3 protein, without DNA. The sample yields roughly 110,000 distinct CDR3 sequences, of which the top ten take up about 0.35%. Germline V gene lookup returns CDR1 WNHNN and CDR2 SYGVQD (reference sequence). CDR3 length equals 18 residues. Each CD8+ T cell subset was flow-sorted in triplicate. Every sort contained 300,000 cells. Phenotypically, naive CD8+ T cells corresponded to CD45RO-CCR7+CD27+CD95-. Study-wide findings and caveats: Naive cells that were CXCR3-positive had more hydrophobic TRB CDR3s (compared with CXCR3-negative naive cells). Naive subsets did not differ in surface CD5, and TRB CDR3 properties served to infer TCR strength.

A note on this clonotype: No antigen is known for it.

This receptor was identified in a human donor in good health. Some clones in this sample may be carry-over from other donors' samples. Sequences were obtained from naive CXCR3+ CD8+ T cells from blood. Subset indicated: CD45RO-CCR7+CD27+CD95- naive CD8+ T cells expressing CXCR3 (TNR3+). The chain recombines TRBV10-1 with TRBJ2-3; TCRdb designates TRBD2, a call that cannot be tested without DNA. The CDR3 is CASSVSSWLAESTDTQYF.